This paragraph reports one TCR beta chain. Its antigen is still unknown. Every bit of the isolated RNA underwent reverse transcription, so sequencing read expressed TCRB transcripts. Clones were sequenced by immunoSEQ multiplex PCR, and TCRdb holds only the in-frame ones, with some missing. The data show more than 200,000 clones, with roughly 17% seen just once and 0.085% held by the top ten. This specimen belongs to a study of beta chain features in type 1 diabetes. The overall study: Examination covered under 120 million sorted cells spanning all samples.

V was trimmed by 5 bases and J by 7 bases, leaving 8 bases between them. Looked up from germline, CDR1 is SGHTA and CDR2 is FQGNSA. The CDR3 has 12 residues. Researchers reported sorting CD4+ naive, central memory, regulatory and stem cell-like memory cells via CD45RO/CCR7/CD25/CD127/CD95/CD27. The study's findings and limits: Junctions at VDJ sites from type 1 diabetes patients had fewer insertions and more deletions. In all four CD4+ subsets, TCRB CDR3 length was significantly, moderately reduced in type 1 diabetes. Any HLA effect on TCRB rearrangement was left unresolved by small sub-analyses.

Material: naive CD4+ T cells from blood. This TCR derives from a man aged 25 to 40 with type 1 diabetes. This rearrangement joins TRBV7-2 to TRBJ1-4; D not resolved. DNA of the CDR3: TGTGCCAGCAGCCCCGCCGGTGAAAAACTGTTTTTT. Amino acid sequence: CASSPAGEKLFF. The entire variable domain, with the rest obtained from reference TRBV7-2 and TRBJ1-4, is as follows: GAGVSQSPSNKVTEKGKDVELRCDPISGHTALYWYRQSLGQGLEFLIYFQGNSAPDKSGLPSDRFSAERTGGSVSTLTIQRTQQEDSAVYLCASSPAGEKLFFGSGTQLSVL.